This passage covers 18 T cell receptor beta chains from one sample sequenced in a study of memory CD8 T cells in hepatitis C reinfection. Time point of the sample: pre-reinfection, 55 to 20 weeks before reinfection detection. Sorted cells were sequenced directly ex vivo without any in vitro expansion. Produced via immunoSEQ multiplex PCR; TCRdb's table is partial and in-frame only. The sample gives about 50,000 clones, roughly 86% of which show up once; approximately 1% is in the top ten. The sequenced material came from naive CD8+ T cells sorted from blood. Every receptor here comes from a man aged 18 to 35 with hepatitis C virus infection.

This clone was seen more than once but under ten times. This rearrangement joins TRBV15 to TRBJ1-4; D is undetermined. Between the trimmed V and J ends, which lost 9 bases and 6 bases, there was a span of 14 bases. The germline V gene encodes CDR1 LNHNV and CDR2 YYDKDF (reference sequence). CDR3 size: 13 residues. CDR3 in amino acids: CATGTYGDEKLFF. CDR3 nucleotide sequence: TGTGCCACAGGAACCTACGGGGATGAAAAACTGTTTTTT.

The V and J genes are TRBV13 and TRBJ2-5, with 10 bases lining up with TRBD2. After removal of 5 bases from V and 5 bases from J, the junction contained 8 bases not matched to a gene. CDR1 PRHDT and CDR2 FYEKMQ come from the germline V gene (reference sequence). This CDR3 spans 15 amino acids. DNA of the CDR3: TGTGCCAGCAGCCACAAGCGGGAGGGGACGGAGACCCAGTACTTC. This sequence encodes CASSHKREGTETQYF.

The chain is built from TRBV2 and TRBJ2-5; D may be TRBD1 (5 bases). The CDR3 runs 12 residues. V shed 7 bases and J shed 5 bases, with 11 bases lying between them. Per the germline V gene, CDR1 is SNHLY and CDR2 is FYNNEI. DNA for the CDR3: TGTGCCAGCACCCAAGGGGATGAGACCCAGTACTTC. As protein: CASTQGDETQYF.

The genes are TRBV5-1 and TRBJ1-1, with 8 nucleotides matching TRBD1. V was clipped by 4 bases and J by 0 bases; unmatched bases: 5. CDR1 and CDR2 (germline): SGHRS, YFSETQ. The CDR3 consists of 15 residues. CDR3 nucleotide sequence: TGCGCCAGCAGCAGTCGACAGGGGTTGAACACTGAAGCTTTCTTT. Protein: CASSSRQGLNTEAFF.

The chain uses TRBV13 and TRBJ2-1, with 8 bases fitting TRBD2. Per germline, CDR1 PRHDT and CDR2 FYEKMQ (reference sequence). V dropped 0 bases and J dropped 7; count of bases not matched to a gene: 8. The CDR3 sequence is 16 residues long. The CDR3 nucleotides read TGTGCCAGCAGCTTAGGCCCCAGGGCTAGCGGGAATGAGCAGTTCTTC. It codes for CASSLGPRASGNEQFF.

As regards this clone: Other DNA sequences in this sample translate to the same CDR3. This CDR3 reads CASRPGQSLSNQPQHF. For the CDR3, the DNA is TGTGCCAGCAGGCCCGGACAGTCCCTTAGCAATCAGCCCCAGCATTTT. J is TRBJ1-5 and V is TRBV27; tentatively, D is TRBD1 (6 bases). Trimming pared 6 bases from V and 0 bases from J, leaving 15 bases between. The V gene's germline CDR1 is MNHEY and CDR2 SMNVEV (reference sequence). This CDR3 region has 16 residues.

The CDR3 bases are TGCAGCGGTAGTATGGAGACGGAGTACTTC. Translated: CSGSMETEYF. The chain couples TRBV29-1 to TRBJ2-5; D not certain. The CDR3 is 10 amino acids. V was cut by 7 bases and J by 12 bases, with 15 bases left in between. Germline-derived CDR1 and CDR2 are SQVTM and ANQGSEA. The full variable domain, its missing parts supplied by reference TRBV29-1 and TRBJ2-5, is SAVISQKPSRDICQRGTSLTIQCQVDSQVTMMFWYRQQPGQSLTLIATANQGSEATYESGFVIDKFPISRPNLTFSTLTVSNMSPEDSSIYLCSGSMETEYFGPGTRLLVL.

J is TRBJ2-1 and V is TRBV2; D not certain. The V gene's germline CDR1 is SNHLY and CDR2 FYNNEI. This CDR3 is built from 13 residues. Between the trimmed V and J ends, which lost 4 bases and 4 bases, there was a span of 8 bases. The CDR3 DNA is TGTGCCAGCAGTGGGGCAGATTACAATGAGCAGTTCTTC. Amino acid sequence: CASSGADYNEQFF.

The gene calls are TRBV7-9 and TRBJ2-3; 10 bases are a match to TRBD1. The junction had 3 bases not matched to a gene; V was cut back by 6 bases and J by 3 bases. This CDR3 is 14 amino acids long. Germline V CDR1 and CDR2: SEHNR, FQNEAQ (reference sequence). This CDR3 is CASRWTGGTDTQYF. The CDR3 DNA is TGTGCCAGCAGATGGACAGGGGGTACAGATACGCAGTATTTT. Full variable domain (missing parts from reference TRBV7-9 and TRBJ2-3): DTGVSQNPRHKITKRGQNVTFRCDPISEHNRLYWYRQTLGQGPEFLTYFQNEAQLEKSRLLSDRFSAERPKGSFSTLEIQRTEQGDSAMYLCASRWTGGTDTQYFGPGTRLTVL.

This chain links TRBV6-5 with TRBJ2-2; 7 nucleotides agree with TRBD2. Germline V gene lookup returns CDR1 MNHEY and CDR2 SVGAGI. V trimming: 3 bases; J trimming: 2 bases; junction bases outside the gene matches: 3. The CDR3 spans 15 residues. The CDR3 spells CASSYGGDNTGELFF. In DNA, the CDR3 is TGTGCCAGCAGTTATGGGGGGGATAACACCGGGGAGCTGTTTTTT.

The J gene is TRBJ1-1, the V gene TRBV7-9; D perhaps matches TRBD1 (6 bases). The CDR3 is 14 residues long. Germline V gene sequence: CDR1 SEHNR, CDR2 FQNEAQ (reference sequence). The V gene lost 1 base and the J gene lost 4 bases, with 10 bases spanning the gap. For the CDR3, the DNA is TGTGCCAGCAGCTTAGAAGGGGGATCCACTGAAGCTTTCTTT. Its translation: CASSLEGGSTEAFF.

The V gene is TRBV7-7, the J gene TRBJ2-5; D perhaps matches TRBD2 (6 bases). The CDR3 runs 15 residues. V was shortened by 1 base and J by 2 bases, with 11 bases between the two germline ends. From germline, CDR1 is SSHAT and CDR2 FNYEAQ (reference sequence). The CDR3 DNA sequence: TGTGCCAGCAGCTTAGGCTGGGGGGAGCAAGAGACCCAGTACTTC. Protein product: CASSLGWGEQETQYF. The whole variable domain, remainder taken from reference TRBV7-7 and TRBJ2-5, is GAGVSQSPRYKVTKRGQDVTLRCDPISSHATLYWYQQALGQGPEFLTYFNYEAQPDKSGLPSDRFSAERPEGSISTLTIQRTEQRDSAMYRCASSLGWGEQETQYFGPGTRLLVL.

This clone appeared a single time. The chain employs TRBV9 and TRBJ1-1; D might be TRBD1 (6 bases). Germline V gives CDR1 SGDLS, CDR2 YYNGEE. Trimming stripped 4 bases from V and 2 bases from J, with 9 bases between. The CDR3 consists of 13 residues. The CDR3 loop is CASSFGTNTEAFF. The DNA of the CDR3 is TGTGCCAGCAGCTTTGGGACAAACACTGAAGCTTTCTTT.

The rearrangement links TRBV5-1 to TRBJ1-1; 8 bases fit TRBD1. The J segment lost 6 bases and the V segment lost 4 bases, leaving 8 bases of the junction unmatched. Per the germline V gene, CDR1 is SGHRS and CDR2 is YFSETQ. CDR3 length: 14 amino acids. CDR3 DNA: TGCGCCAGCAGCCAATGGACAGGGCGGTCTGAAGCTTTCTTT. Translation gives CASSQWTGRSEAFF.

The chain links TRBV29-1 to TRBJ1-6; 8 bases align to TRBD1. Trimming removed 6 bases from V and 5 bases from J; junction bases left unmatched: 3. This CDR3 is built from 13 residues. Germline CDR1 SQVTM, CDR2 ANQGSEA. The CDR3 protein is CSVGQGNNSPLHF. The CDR3 nucleotides read TGCAGCGTCGGACAGGGCAATAATTCACCCCTCCACTTT.

This chain joins TRBV19 and TRBJ2-2; 9 nucleotides line up with TRBD2. The CDR3 totals 15 residues. Germline CDR1 LNHDA, CDR2 SQIVND (reference sequence). J lost 6 bases, V lost 1 base, and 3 bases had no gene match. The CDR3 DNA sequence: TGTGCCAGTAGTATAGTATTAGCGGGGGCCGGGGAGCTGTTTTTT. This translates into CASSIVLAGAGELFF.

This clone was detected once. The rearrangement links TRBV14 to TRBJ2-3, with 8 bases lining up with TRBD2. The CDR3 length is 16 residues. Germline CDR1 is SGHDN and CDR2 is FVKESK. With V trimmed by 3 bases and J by 1 base, 6 bases remained unmatched. The CDR3 nucleotides read TGTGCCAGCAGCCAGGAAGCGGGAGCCCGCACAGATACGCAGTATTTT. Protein product: CASSQEAGARTDTQYF.

This sequence joins TRBV19 and TRBJ2-7, with 8 positions matching TRBD1. Trimming cost V 5 bases and J 3 bases; bases outside gene matches: 9. The CDR3 covers 15 residues. In germline, CDR1 is LNHDA, CDR2 SQIVND (reference sequence). CDR3 residues: CASSALRTGLYEQYF. The CDR3 DNA reads as TGTGCCAGTAGTGCTCTCCGGACAGGGCTCTACGAGCAGTACTTC.